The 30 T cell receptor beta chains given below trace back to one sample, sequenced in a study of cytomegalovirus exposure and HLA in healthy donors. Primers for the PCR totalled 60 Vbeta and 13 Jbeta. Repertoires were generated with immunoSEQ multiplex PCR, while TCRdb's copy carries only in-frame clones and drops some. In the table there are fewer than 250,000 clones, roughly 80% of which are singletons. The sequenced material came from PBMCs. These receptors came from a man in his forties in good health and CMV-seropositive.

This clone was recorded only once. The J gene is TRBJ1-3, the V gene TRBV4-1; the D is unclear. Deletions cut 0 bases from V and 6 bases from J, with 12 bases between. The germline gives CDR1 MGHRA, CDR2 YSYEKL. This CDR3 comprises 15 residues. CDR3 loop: CASSQEIRRENTIYF. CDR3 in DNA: TGCGCCAGCAGCCAAGAGATCAGGAGGGAAAACACCATATATTTT.

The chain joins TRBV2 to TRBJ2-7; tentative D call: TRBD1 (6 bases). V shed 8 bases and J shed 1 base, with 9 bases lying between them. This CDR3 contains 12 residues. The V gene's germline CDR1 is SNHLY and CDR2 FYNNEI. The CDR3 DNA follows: TGTGCCAGCTCAGGGGAGTCCTACGAGCAGTACTTC. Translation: CASSGESYEQYF.

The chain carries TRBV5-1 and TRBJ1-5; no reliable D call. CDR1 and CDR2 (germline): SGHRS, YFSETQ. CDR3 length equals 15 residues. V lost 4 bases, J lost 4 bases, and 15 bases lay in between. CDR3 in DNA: TGCGCCAGCAGCCCGGATGGGCCAGCTAATCAGCCCCAGCATTTT. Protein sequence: CASSPDGPANQPQHF.

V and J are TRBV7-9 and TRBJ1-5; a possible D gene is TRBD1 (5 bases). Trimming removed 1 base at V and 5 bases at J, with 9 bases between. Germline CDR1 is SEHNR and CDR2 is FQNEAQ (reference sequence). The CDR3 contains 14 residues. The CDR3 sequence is CASSLGGVDQPQHF. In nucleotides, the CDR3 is TGTGCCAGCAGCTTAGGGGGGGTGGATCAGCCCCAGCATTTT.

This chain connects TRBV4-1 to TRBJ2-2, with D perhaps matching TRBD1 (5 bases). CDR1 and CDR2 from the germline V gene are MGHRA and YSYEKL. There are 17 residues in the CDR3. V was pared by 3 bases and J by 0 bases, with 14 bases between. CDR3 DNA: TGCGCCAGCAGCCAGCAGTTTAGGACATCGAACACCGGGGAGCTGTTTTTT. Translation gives CASSQQFRTSNTGELFF.

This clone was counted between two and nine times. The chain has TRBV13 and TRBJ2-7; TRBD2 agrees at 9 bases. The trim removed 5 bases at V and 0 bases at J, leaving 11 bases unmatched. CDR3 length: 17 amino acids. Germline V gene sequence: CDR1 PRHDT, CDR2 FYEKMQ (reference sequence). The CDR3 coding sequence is TGTGCCAGCAGCACCCCCAGCGGACTAGCGAACTCCTACGAGCAGTACTTC. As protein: CASSTPSGLANSYEQYF. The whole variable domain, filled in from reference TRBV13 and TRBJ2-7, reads AAGVIQSPRHLIKEKRETATLKCYPIPRHDTVYWYQQGPGQDPQFLISFYEKMQSDKGSIPDRFSAQQFSDYHSELNMSSLELGDSALYFCASSTPSGLANSYEQYFGPGTRLTVT.

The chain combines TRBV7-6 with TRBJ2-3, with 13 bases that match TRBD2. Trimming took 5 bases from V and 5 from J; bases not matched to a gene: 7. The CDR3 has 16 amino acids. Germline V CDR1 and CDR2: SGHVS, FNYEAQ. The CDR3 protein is CASSLGLAGAGDTQYF. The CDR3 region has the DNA TGTGCCAGCAGCCTCGGACTAGCGGGAGCGGGAGATACGCAGTATTTT. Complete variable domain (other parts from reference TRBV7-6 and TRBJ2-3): GAGVSQSPRYKVTKRGQDVALRCDPISGHVSLYWYRQALGQGPEFLTYFNYEAQQDKSGLPNDRFSAERPEGSISTLTIQRTEQRDSAMYRCASSLGLAGAGDTQYFGPGTRLTVL.

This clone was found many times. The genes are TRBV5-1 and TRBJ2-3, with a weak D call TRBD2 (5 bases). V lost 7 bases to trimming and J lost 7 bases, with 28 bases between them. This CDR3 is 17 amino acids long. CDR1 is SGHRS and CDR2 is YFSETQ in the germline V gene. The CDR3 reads CASANRAGVVYDHTQYF. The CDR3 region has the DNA TGCGCCAGCGCCAACCGGGCCGGGGTGGTATATGACCATACGCAGTATTTT.

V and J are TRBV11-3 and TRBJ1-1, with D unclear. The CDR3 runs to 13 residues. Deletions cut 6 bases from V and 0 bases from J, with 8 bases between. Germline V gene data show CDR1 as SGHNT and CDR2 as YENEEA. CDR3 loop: CASRKSMNTEAFF. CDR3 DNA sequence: TGTGCCAGCAGAAAGAGCATGAACACTGAAGCTTTCTTT.

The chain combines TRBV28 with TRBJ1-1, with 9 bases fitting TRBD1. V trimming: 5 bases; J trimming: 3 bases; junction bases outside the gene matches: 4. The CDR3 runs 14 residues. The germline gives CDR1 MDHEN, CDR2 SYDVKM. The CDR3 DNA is TGTGCCAGCAGTCTCGGACAGGGGTACACTGAAGCTTTCTTT. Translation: CASSLGQGYTEAFF.

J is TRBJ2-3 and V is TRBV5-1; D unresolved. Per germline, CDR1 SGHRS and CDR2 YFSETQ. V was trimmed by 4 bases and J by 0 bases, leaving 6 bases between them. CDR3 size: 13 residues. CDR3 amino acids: CASSPTSTDTQYF. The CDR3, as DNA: TGCGCCAGCAGCCCAACTAGCACAGATACGCAGTATTTT. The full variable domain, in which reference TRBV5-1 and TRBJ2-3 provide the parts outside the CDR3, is KAGVTQTPRYLIKTRGQQVTLSCSPISGHRSVSWYQQTPGQGLQFLFEYFSETQRNKGNFPGRFSGRQFSNSRSEMNVSTLELGDSALYLCASSPTSTDTQYFGPGTRLTVL.

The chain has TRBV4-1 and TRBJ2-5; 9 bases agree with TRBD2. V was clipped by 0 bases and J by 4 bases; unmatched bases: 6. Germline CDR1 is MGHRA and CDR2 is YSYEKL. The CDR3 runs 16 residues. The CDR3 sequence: CASSQETGGGAETQYF. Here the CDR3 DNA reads TGCGCCAGCAGCCAAGAAACGGGCGGGGGGGCAGAGACCCAGTACTTC.

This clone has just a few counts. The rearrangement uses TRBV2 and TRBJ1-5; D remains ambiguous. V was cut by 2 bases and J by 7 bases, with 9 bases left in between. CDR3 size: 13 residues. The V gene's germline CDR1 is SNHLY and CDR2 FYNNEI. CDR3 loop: CASSERVDQPQHF. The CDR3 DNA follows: TGTGCCAGCAGTGAACGGGTAGACCAGCCCCAGCATTTT.

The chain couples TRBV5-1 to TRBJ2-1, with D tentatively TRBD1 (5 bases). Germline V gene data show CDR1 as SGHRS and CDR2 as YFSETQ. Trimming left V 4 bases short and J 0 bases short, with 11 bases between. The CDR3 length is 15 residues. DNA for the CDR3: TGCGCCAGCAGCACCCGGACATTCTCCTACAATGAGCAGTTCTTC. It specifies CASSTRTFSYNEQFF.

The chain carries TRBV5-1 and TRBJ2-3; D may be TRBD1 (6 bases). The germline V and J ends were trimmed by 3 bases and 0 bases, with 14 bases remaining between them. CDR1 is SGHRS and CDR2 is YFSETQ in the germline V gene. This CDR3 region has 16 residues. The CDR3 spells CASSSQGFGSTDTQYF. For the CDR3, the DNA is TGCGCCAGCAGCTCGCAGGGGTTCGGGAGCACAGATACGCAGTATTTT.

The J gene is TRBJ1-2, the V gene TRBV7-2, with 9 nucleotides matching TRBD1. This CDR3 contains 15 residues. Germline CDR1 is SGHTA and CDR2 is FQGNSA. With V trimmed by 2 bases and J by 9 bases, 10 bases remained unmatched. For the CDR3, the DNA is TGTGCCAGCAGCTTACCCGAGACAGGGGGGCATCGCTACACCTTC. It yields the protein CASSLPETGGHRYTF.

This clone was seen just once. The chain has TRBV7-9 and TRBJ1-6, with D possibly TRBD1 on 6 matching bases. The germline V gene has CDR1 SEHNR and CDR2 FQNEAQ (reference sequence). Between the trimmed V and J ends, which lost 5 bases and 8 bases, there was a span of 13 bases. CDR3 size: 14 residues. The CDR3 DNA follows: TGTGCCAGCAGCGAGGGGGGGGAGGATTCACCCCTCCACTTT. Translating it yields CASSEGGEDSPLHF.

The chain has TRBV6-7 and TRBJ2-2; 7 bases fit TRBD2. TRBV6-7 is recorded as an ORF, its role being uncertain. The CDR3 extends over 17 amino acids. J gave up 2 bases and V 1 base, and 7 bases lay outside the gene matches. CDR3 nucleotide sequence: TGTGCCAGCAGTTACTTATCAAGCGGGACCAACACCGGGGAGCTGTTTTTT. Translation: CASSYLSSGTNTGELFF.

The CDR3 bases are TGCGCCACCCAGGGGGACGGGAAGGCCCAGTACTTC. It encodes CATQGDGKAQYF. The gene calls are TRBV5-1 and TRBJ2-5; TRBD1 agrees at 7 bases. V gave up 9 bases and J gave up 9 bases; unmatched junction bases: 11. The length of the CDR3 is 12 residues. CDR1 is SGHRS, CDR2 YFSETQ, per germline.

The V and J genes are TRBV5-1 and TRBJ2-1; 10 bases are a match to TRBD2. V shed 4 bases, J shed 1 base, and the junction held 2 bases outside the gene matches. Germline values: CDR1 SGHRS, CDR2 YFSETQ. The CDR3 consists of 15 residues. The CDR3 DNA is TGCGCCAGCAGCCAACTAGCGGGATCCTACAATGAGCAGTTCTTC. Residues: CASSQLAGSYNEQFF.

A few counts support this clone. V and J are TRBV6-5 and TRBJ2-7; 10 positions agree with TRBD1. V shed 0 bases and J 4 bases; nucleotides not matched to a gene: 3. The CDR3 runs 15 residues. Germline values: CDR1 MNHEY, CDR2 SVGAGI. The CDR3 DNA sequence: TGTGCCAGCAGTTACTCGCAGGGACAGGGGTACGAGCAGTACTTC. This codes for CASSYSQGQGYEQYF.

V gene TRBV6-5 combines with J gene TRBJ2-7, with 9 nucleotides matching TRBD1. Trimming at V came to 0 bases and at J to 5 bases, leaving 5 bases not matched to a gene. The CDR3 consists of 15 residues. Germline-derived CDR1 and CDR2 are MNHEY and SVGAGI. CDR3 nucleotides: TGTGCCAGCAGTTACTCACGGACAGGGGACCACGAGCAGTACTTC. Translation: CASSYSRTGDHEQYF.

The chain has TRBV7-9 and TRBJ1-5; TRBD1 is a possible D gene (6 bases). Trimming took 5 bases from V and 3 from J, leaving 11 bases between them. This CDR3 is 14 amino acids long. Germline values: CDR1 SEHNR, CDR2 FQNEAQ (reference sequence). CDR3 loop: CASSTGTPNQPQHF. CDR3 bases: TGTGCCAGCAGCACGGGGACACCCAATCAGCCCCAGCATTTT.

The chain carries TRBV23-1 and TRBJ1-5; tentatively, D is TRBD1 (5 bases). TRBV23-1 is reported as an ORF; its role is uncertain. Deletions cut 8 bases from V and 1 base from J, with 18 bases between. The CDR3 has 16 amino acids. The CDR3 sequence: CASGMGGDRSNQPQHF. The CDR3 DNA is TGCGCCAGCGGGATGGGGGGGGATCGGAGCAATCAGCCCCAGCATTTT.

The CDR3 region is CASSPLGDPGQETQYF. DNA of the CDR3: TGTGCCAGCAGCCCCTTGGGAGACCCAGGCCAAGAGACCCAGTACTTC. The gene calls are TRBV14 and TRBJ2-5, with D possibly matching TRBD2 (5 bases). Trimming removed 4 bases from V and 1 base from J, with 16 bases in between. CDR3 length: 16 residues. CDR1 is SGHDN and CDR2 is FVKESK in the germline V gene.

The CDR3 region has the DNA TGTGCCAGCAGTGAGAAGGGGTCAGGGTATGGCTACACCTTC. It yields the protein CASSEKGSGYGYTF. The chain combines TRBV2 with TRBJ1-2; D possibly corresponds to TRBD1 (5 bases). The germline CDR1 and CDR2 sequences are SNHLY and FYNNEI. The V and J ends lost 3 bases and 5 bases respectively, with 13 bases between them. The CDR3 covers 14 residues.

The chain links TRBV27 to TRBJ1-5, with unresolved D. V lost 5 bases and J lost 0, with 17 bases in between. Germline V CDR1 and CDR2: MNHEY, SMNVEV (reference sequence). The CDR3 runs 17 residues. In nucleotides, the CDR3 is TGTGCCAGCAGTCCCCGTTCTGGCAGATATAGCAATCAGCCCCAGCATTTT. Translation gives CASSPRSGRYSNQPQHF.

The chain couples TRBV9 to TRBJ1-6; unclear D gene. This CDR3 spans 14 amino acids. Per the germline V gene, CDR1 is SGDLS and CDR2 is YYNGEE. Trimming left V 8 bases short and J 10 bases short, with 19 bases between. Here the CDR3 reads CASSFFGEGSPLHF. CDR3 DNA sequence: TGTGCCAGTTCTTTCTTCGGGGAAGGCTCACCCCTCCACTTT.

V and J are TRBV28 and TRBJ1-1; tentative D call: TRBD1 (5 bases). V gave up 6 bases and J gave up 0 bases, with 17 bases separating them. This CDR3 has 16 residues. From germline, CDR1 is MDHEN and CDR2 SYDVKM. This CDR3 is CASSLGAQGVNTEAFF. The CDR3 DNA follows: TGTGCCAGCAGCTTAGGAGCCCAAGGGGTGAACACTGAAGCTTTCTTT.

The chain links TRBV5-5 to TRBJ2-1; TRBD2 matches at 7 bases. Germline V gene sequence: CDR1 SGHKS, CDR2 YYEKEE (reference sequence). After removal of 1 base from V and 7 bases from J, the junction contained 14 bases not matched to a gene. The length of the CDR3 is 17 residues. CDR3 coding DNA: TGTGCCAGCAGCTTGAGTAGGGCGGGAGCAGGTACGAATGAGCAGTTCTTC. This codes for CASSLSRAGAGTNEQFF.